Listed below are T cell receptor beta chains from one sample, sequenced in a study of blood T cell repertoires in COVID-19. The table came from immunoSEQ multiplex PCR; TCRdb's copy has only in-frame clones and leaves some out. This table holds 95,000 to 110,000 clones, approximately 90% found once. The source material was peripheral blood. All receptors derive from a woman aged 25 to 39 with acute or convalescent COVID-19. Both conserved end residues are part of each CDR3. A D gene is named only where the DNA matches it firmly. Not every row has a clone size; where given, it reads once, few, many or a size class.

>-|TRBJ2-1|-|TRBV4-3
TGCGCCAGCAGCCAGGGGGCCCCCTACAATGAGCAGTTCTTC
CASSQGAPYNEQFF
>-|TRBJ2-1|TRBD2|TRBV2
TGTGCCAGCAGTGAAGGGGAACTAGCGGGTTTCGGTGAGCAGTTCTTC
CASSEGELAGFGEQFF
>once|TRBJ1-1|-|TRBV30
TGTGCCTGGAGTGTTTCTGAGGCTGAAGCTTTCTTT
CAWSVSEAEAFF
>once|TRBJ1-2|TRBD1|TRBV29-1
TGCAGCGTTGCCGCAGGACAGGACTATGGCTACACCTTC
CSVAAGQDYGYTF
>once|TRBJ2-1|-|TRBV12-3/TRBV12-4
TGTGCCAGCAGTTTGGTAGTAAATGAGCAGTTCTTC
CASSLVVNEQFF
>once|TRBJ2-4|-|TRBV4-3
TGCGCCAGCAGCCAAGACCTAGCGCCAGCCAAAAACATTCAGTACTTC
CASSQDLAPAKNIQYF
>-|TRBJ1-1|-|TRBV2
TGTGCCAGCAAATCGACTCGGGGGGACACTGAAGCTTTCTTT
CASKSTRGDTEAFF
>-|TRBJ1-5|TRBD1|TRBV18
TGTGCCAGCTCACCAAGGGACAGGGTGCGCAATCAGCCCCAGCATTTT
CASSPRDRVRNQPQHF
>-|TRBJ1-5|-|TRBV6-6
TGTGCCAGCAGCTACCAGGCGGGGGTCAGCAATCAGCCCCAGCATTTT
CASSYQAGVSNQPQHF
>once|TRBJ1-5|TRBD1|TRBV11-3
TGTGCCAGCAGCCTCATTAGGGGACAGGGCAATCAGCCCCAGCATTTT
CASSLIRGQGNQPQHF
>few|TRBJ2-1|-|TRBV7-2
TGTGCCAGCAGCTTAGTCGTAACTAGTAACAATGAGCAGTTCTTC
CASSLVVTSNNEQFF
>-|TRBJ1-2|-|TRBV4-3
TGCGCCAGCAGCCAAGACAGAAACTATGGCTACACCTTC
CASSQDRNYGYTF
>-|TRBJ1-2|-|TRBV28
TGTGCCAGCAGTTCCGGACTTTCCTATGGCTACACCTTC
CASSSGLSYGYTF
>-|TRBJ2-7|-|TRBV7-2
TGTGCCAGCAGCTTAGGTCTAGCCTACGAGCAGTACTTC
CASSLGLAYEQYF
>few|TRBJ1-1|-|TRBV28
TGTGCCAGCAGTTTATTCTTAGGGGAGGGAACTGAAGCTTTCTTT
CASSLFLGEGTEAFF
>-|TRBJ1-5|TRBD1|TRBV4-3
TGCGCCAGCAGCTCCCACAGGGGTTCAAATCAGCCCCAGCATTTT
CASSSHRGSNQPQHF
>once|TRBJ2-3|-|TRBV6-1
TGTGCCAGCAGTGCGGACCCCGGGACAACGAGCACAGATACGCAGTATTTT
CASSADPGTTSTDTQYF
>-|TRBJ1-4|-|TRBV19
TGTGCCAGTAGTATCTCGAGGTTTAATGATGAAAAACTGTTTTTT
CASSISRFNDEKLFF
>-|TRBJ2-7|-|TRBV19
TGTGCCAGTACCGCTACCCTTATGGCCTACGAGCAGTACTTC
CASTATLMAYEQYF
>-|TRBJ2-5|-|TRBV5-1
TGCGCCAGCAGCCAAAAGGGGGAGACCCAGTACTTC
CASSQKGETQYF
>-|TRBJ1-4|-|TRBV10-3
TGTGCCATCAGTGAGGGTGCCGGGGTGTCTGAAAAACTGTTTTTT
CAISEGAGVSEKLFF
>-|TRBJ2-7|-|TRBV2
TGTGCCAGCAGTGAAGAACGGGGCTACGAGCAGTACTTC
CASSEERGYEQYF
>-|TRBJ1-2|-|TRBV30
TGTGCCTGGAGTGTCCAGGCGGGAGGCTACACCTTC
CAWSVQAGGYTF
>-|TRBJ1-2|TRBD1|TRBV29-1
TGCAGCGTTGAAGACCCTGGGACAGGGACATGGCGGGTTAACTATGGCTACACCTTC
CSVEDPGTGTWRVNYGYTF
>-|TRBJ1-2|TRBD1|TRBV9
TGTGCCAGCAGCGCGTCAGGGGGCTTAAGCTATGGCTACACCTTC
CASSASGGLSYGYTF
>-|TRBJ2-3|-|TRBV7-2
TGTGCCAGCAGCCCGCCAGCACGGCCGACTGGCAATACGCAGTATTTT
CASSPPARPTGNTQYF
>-|TRBJ1-4|TRBD1|TRBV28
TGTGCCACCGAAGGGGACAGGGTTAATGGTAATGAAAAACTGTTTTTT
CATEGDRVNGNEKLFF
>-|TRBJ1-6|-|TRBV5-4
TGTGCCAGCAGCTTGGACCGAGAATCACCCCTCCACTTT
CASSLDRESPLHF
>-|TRBJ2-3|-|TRBV28
TGTGCCAGCAACAGACAGGGCACAGATACGCAGTATTTT
CASNRQGTDTQYF
>once|TRBJ2-1|-|TRBV27
TGTGCCAGCAGCCTAGGGGGGGTTGAGCAGTTCTTC
CASSLGGVEQFF
>-|TRBJ1-2|TRBD1|TRBV27
TGTGCCAGCAGCTCTGACAGGGCGGACTATGGCTACACCTTC
CASSSDRADYGYTF
>-|TRBJ1-1|-|TRBV5-8
TGTGCCAGCAGCCGCGGCACGACTCGGGCTTTCTTT
CASSRGTTRAFF
>-|TRBJ2-7|-|TRBV28
TGTGCCAGCAGTTTAGGGGGGGGCAGGGTCGGCGAGCAGTACTTC
CASSLGGGRVGEQYF
>-|TRBJ2-1|TRBD2|TRBV2
TGTGCCAGCACCCAAACCCGGACTAGCGGGAGGAGGCTGGGCTACAATGAGCAGTTCTTC
CASTQTRTSGRRLGYNEQFF
>-|TRBJ2-2|-|TRBV27
-
CASSFGAGELFF
>once|TRBJ2-7|TRBD1|TRBV6-5
TGTGCCAGCAGCGATACAGGGGCCGTTCGTGAGCAGTACTTC
CASSDTGAVREQYF
>-|TRBJ1-1|-|TRBV3-1/TRBV3-2
TGTGCCAGCAGCCAAGTGGGCTTGAGTACTGAAGCTTTCTTT
CASSQVGLSTEAFF
>-|TRBJ2-6|TRBD1|TRBV18
TGTGCCAGCTCACGGGGACAGGGCCGGTCTGGGGCCAACGTCCTGACTTTC
CASSRGQGRSGANVLTF
>-|TRBJ2-4|TRBD1|TRBV15
TGTGCCACCAGCAGAGGGGCCCTTACAGGGGGCTCGACCAAAAACATTCAGTACTTC
CATSRGALTGGSTKNIQYF
>-|TRBJ1-1|-|TRBV7-2
TGTGCCAGCAGCTTAGGCTTGCGAGAAGCTTTCTTT
CASSLGLREAFF
>-|TRBJ2-7|TRBD2|TRBV7-2
TGTGCCAGCAGCCCCCCGACTAGCGGGGAGCAGTACTTC
CASSPPTSGEQYF
>-|TRBJ1-3|-|TRBV19
TGTGCCAGTAGTATTGCCAGTGGAAACACCATATATTTT
CASSIASGNTIYF
>-|TRBJ1-2|TRBD1|TRBV2
TGTGCCAGCAGTGTATCGGACAGGGGAGTAAATGGCTACACCTTC
CASSVSDRGVNGYTF
>-|TRBJ2-5|TRBD2|TRBV7-6
TGTGCCAGCAGTCATCTGGCGGGGGGCTCTCTAAAGACCCAGTACTTC
CASSHLAGGSLKTQYF
>-|TRBJ2-7|-|TRBV10-1
TGCGCCAGCAGTGAAGACCGACAGTCCGAGCAGTACTTC
CASSEDRQSEQYF